This TCR beta chain was sequenced during a study of T cell clones after liver transplantation. Study as a whole: Draws occurred before transplant, before withdrawal, and after complete or failed withdrawal.

The repertoire was sequenced with immunoSEQ multiplex PCR; TCRdb's copy has only in-frame clones and lacks some. The sample holds fewer than 25,000 clones, about 93% seen once. Sorting of unstimulated PBMCs yielded separate CD3+CD4+ and CD3+CD8+ fractions. Losses at the gene ends were 3 bases for V and 6 bases for J; bases not matched to a gene: 4. The CDR3 runs to 14 residues. The germline gives CDR1 MDHEN, CDR2 SYDVKM. The TCR was taken from a human patient who received a liver transplant. Some T cells may originate from the graft donor. The V and J genes are TRBV28 and TRBJ2-7; 11 bases are a match to TRBD1. The specimen comprised CD8+ T cells from blood, sampled nearly 26 months after liver transplant. For the CDR3, the DNA is TGTGCCAGCAGTTTGACCGGGACAGGGGGCGAGCAGTACTTC. This gives the protein CASSLTGTGGEQYF.